One and the same sample provided the 20 T cell receptor beta chains below, sequenced in a study of monozygotic twins with inflammatory bowel disease. TCRdb reprocessed the 5' RACE reads, with one entry per CDR3 protein and no DNA. The table lists roughly 160,000 distinct CDR3 sequences. Material: blood. The receptors originated from a human donor with ulcerative colitis or Crohn's disease, or a healthy co-twin of an affected twin (not recorded which).

CDR3 amino acids: CSVDGSGLAGGEETQYF. The chain uses TRBV29-1 and TRBJ2-5; TCRdb proposes TRBD2, but this gene call is untestable without DNA. Germline CDR1 and CDR2: SQVTM and ANQGSEA. CDR3 length: 17 residues.

The chain is built from TRBV24-1 and TRBJ2-1. This CDR3 spans 16 amino acids. Germline V lookup: CDR1 KGHDR, CDR2 SFDVKD. The CDR3 loop reads CATSDLSGSGHNEQFF.

The CDR3 is CASSPPGMQLSGNTIYF. This chain links TRBV18 with TRBJ1-3. The V gene's germline CDR1 is KGHSH and CDR2 LQKENI. The CDR3 contains 17 residues.

The rearrangement links TRBV27 to TRBJ1-2; TCRdb's assignment of TRBD1 cannot be checked, as there is no DNA. Germline assignment: CDR1 MNHEY and CDR2 SMNVEV (reference sequence). This CDR3 spans 13 amino acids. The CDR3 is CASSFQGARGYTF.

This sequence joins TRBV18 and TRBJ2-1. Germline V lookup: CDR1 KGHSH, CDR2 LQKENI. This CDR3 contains 15 residues. CDR3 amino acids: CASSPMAGAYNEQFF.

The chain is built from TRBV5-1 and TRBJ2-1; TCRdb indicates TRBD2, and absent DNA this call remains unverified. The germline CDR1 and CDR2 sequences are SGHRS and YFSETQ. The CDR3 covers 17 residues. Here the CDR3 reads CASSLPPTSGVFSEQFF. Combining the CDR3 with reference TRBV5-1 and TRBJ2-1 gives the whole variable domain KAGVTQTPRYLIKTRGQQVTLSCSPISGHRSVSWYQQTPGQGLQFLFEYFSETQRNKGNFPGRFSGRQFSNSRSEMNVSTLELGDSALYLCASSLPPTSGVFSEQFFGPGTRLTVL.

The V and J genes are TRBV29-1 and TRBJ2-3; TCRdb gives TRBD1 as the D gene, but with no DNA this cannot be confirmed. The length of the CDR3 is 17 residues. In germline, CDR1 is SQVTM, CDR2 ANQGSEA. The CDR3 region is CSVEAGARGGSTDTQYF.

The chain combines TRBV15 with TRBJ2-5; TCRdb outputs TRBD2, but without DNA this stays unchecked. CDR1 is LNHNV and CDR2 is YYDKDF in the germline V gene (reference sequence). CDR3 size: 17 residues. Here the CDR3 reads CATSSRLAGGPWETQYF.

The CDR3: CSAARTRGGRYEQYF. The rearrangement joins TRBV20-1 to TRBJ2-7; TCRdb's D gene call, TRBD2, goes unchecked for lack of DNA. Germline V gene data show CDR1 as DFQATT and CDR2 as SNEGSKA (reference sequence). The CDR3 loop spans 15 amino acids.

The V gene is TRBV19, the J gene TRBJ2-1; TCRdb names TRBD2, which stays unverified in the absence of DNA. The CDR3 covers 16 residues. The germline gives CDR1 LNHDA, CDR2 SQIVND (reference sequence). CDR3 loop: CASSSFREGFGGEQFF.

The chain carries TRBV5-6 and TRBJ2-1. CDR1 and CDR2 (germline): SGHDT, YYEEEE. This CDR3 is 12 amino acids long. The CDR3 here is CASSSLQYEQFF.

This chain uses TRBV20-1 with TRBJ2-3; TCRdb indicates TRBD1, and absent DNA this call remains unverified. Germline-derived CDR1 and CDR2 are DFQATT and SNEGSKA (reference sequence). The CDR3 runs to 15 residues. CDR3 protein: CSASDRGTPTDTQYF.

This rearrangement joins TRBV7-2 to TRBJ2-7; TCRdb gives TRBD1 as the D gene, but with no DNA this cannot be confirmed. From germline, CDR1 is SGHTA and CDR2 FQGNSA. The CDR3 extends over 15 amino acids. CDR3 amino acids: CASSLFPRGAYEQYF.

The V and J genes are TRBV6-5 and TRBJ1-3; TCRdb lists TRBD1, though no DNA is available to test this call. CDR1 and CDR2 (germline): MNHEY, SVGAGI. The CDR3 is 17 residues long. The CDR3 sequence: CASSYFRGTGIGNTIYF.

The chain carries TRBV5-6 and TRBJ1-2; TCRdb gives TRBD1 as the D gene, but with no DNA this cannot be confirmed. The CDR3 has 13 amino acids. Germline CDR1 is SGHDT and CDR2 is YYEEEE. The CDR3: CASSPPTGYGYTF.

This chain links TRBV12-3 or TRBV12-4 with TRBJ2-7. CDR3 length: 14 residues. This CDR3 is CASSSDRSSYEQYF.

V and J are TRBV11-2 and TRBJ2-1. Germline V CDR1 and CDR2: SGHAT, FQNNGV. There are 14 residues in the CDR3. This CDR3 reads CASSLPISYNEQFF.

This chain connects TRBV18 to TRBJ2-5; TCRdb's D gene call, TRBD1, goes unchecked for lack of DNA. The CDR3 is 15 amino acids. Germline CDR1 reads KGHSH; CDR2 reads LQKENI. CDR3 sequence reads: CASSPRQGMRETQYF. The whole variable domain, filled in from reference TRBV18 and TRBJ2-5, reads NAGVMQNPRHLVRRRGQEARLRCSPMKGHSHVYWYRQLPEEGLKFMVYLQKENIIDESGMPKERFSAEFPKEGPSILRIQQVVRGDSAAYFCASSPRQGMRETQYFGPGTRLLVL.

The V call is TRBV6-1, the J call TRBJ2-3; as DNA is missing, the TRBD2 call by TCRdb cannot be tested. Germline CDR1 and CDR2: MNHNS and SASEGT. This CDR3 is 17 amino acids long. CDR3: CASRVQLAGGPTDTQYF.

The chain carries TRBV5-1 and TRBJ2-2; as DNA is missing, the TRBD2 call by TCRdb cannot be tested. The CDR3 length is 19 residues. Germline-derived CDR1 and CDR2 are SGHRS and YFSETQ. The CDR3 region is CASSLVQLAGGLLTGELFF.